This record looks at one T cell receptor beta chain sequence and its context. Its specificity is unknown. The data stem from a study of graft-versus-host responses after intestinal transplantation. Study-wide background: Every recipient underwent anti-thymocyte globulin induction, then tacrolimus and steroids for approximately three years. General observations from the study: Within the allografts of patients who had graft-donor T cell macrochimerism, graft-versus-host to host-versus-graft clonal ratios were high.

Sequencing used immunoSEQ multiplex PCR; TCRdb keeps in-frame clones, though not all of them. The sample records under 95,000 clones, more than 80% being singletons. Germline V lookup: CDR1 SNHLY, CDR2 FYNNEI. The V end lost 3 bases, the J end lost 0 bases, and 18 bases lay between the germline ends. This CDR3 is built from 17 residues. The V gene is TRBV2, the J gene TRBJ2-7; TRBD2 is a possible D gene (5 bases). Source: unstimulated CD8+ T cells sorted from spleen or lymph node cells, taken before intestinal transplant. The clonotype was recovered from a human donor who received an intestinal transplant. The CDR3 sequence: CASSDPAFFRGSYEQYF. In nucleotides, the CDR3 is TGTGCCAGCAGTGACCCCGCTTTCTTTCGGGGCTCCTACGAGCAGTACTTC.